Shown below are 24 T cell receptor beta chains from a single sample sequenced in a study of blood T cell repertoires in COVID-19. The table came from immunoSEQ multiplex PCR; TCRdb's copy has only in-frame clones and leaves some out. The table shows hundreds of thousands of clones, with roughly 85% occurring only once. Sequencing used PBMCs or T cells enriched from blood (not recorded which). Receptors were obtained from a woman in her 50s who had been exposed to COVID-19.

This chain joins TRBV6-5 and TRBJ1-4; unclear D gene. Trimming left V 3 bases short and J 4 bases short, with 9 bases between. This CDR3 has 14 amino acids. From germline, CDR1 is MNHEY and CDR2 SVGAGI. The CDR3 coding sequence is TGTGCCAGCAGTTATTGGCCAGATAATGAAAAACTGTTTTTT. Its translation is CASSYWPDNEKLFF.

This sequence joins TRBV7-9 and TRBJ2-3; D is uncertain. CDR1 is SEHNR and CDR2 is FQNEAQ in the germline V gene (reference sequence). The CDR3 length is 13 residues. Trimming left V 4 bases short and J 3 bases short, with 8 bases between. CDR3 sequence reads: CASSSDGTDTQYF. In nucleotides, the CDR3 is TGTGCCAGCAGCTCAGACGGGACAGATACGCAGTATTTT.

The CDR3 sequence: CASSQGFRALNYGYTF. The CDR3 DNA reads as TGTGCCAGCAGCCAAGGTTTCAGGGCTCTTAACTATGGCTACACCTTC. The chain joins TRBV3-1 (or the pseudogene TRBV3-2) to TRBJ1-2; tentatively, D is TRBD1 (5 bases). The CDR3 sequence is 16 residues long. Germline V gives CDR1 LGHDT, CDR2 YNNKEL (reference sequence). The V end lost 1 base, the J end lost 1 base, and 13 bases lay between the germline ends.

In this sample, this clone turned up a few times. The genes are TRBV2 and TRBJ1-2; D gene unclear. This CDR3 has 11 amino acids. CDR1 and CDR2 (germline): SNHLY, FYNNEI. Trimming stripped 5 bases from V and 5 bases from J, with 6 bases between. This CDR3 reads CASSTEYGYTF. CDR3 nucleotide sequence: TGTGCCAGCAGTACGGAGTATGGCTACACCTTC.

The V call is TRBV19, the J call TRBJ2-1; 8 nucleotides match TRBD1. Germline V gene sequence: CDR1 LNHDA, CDR2 SQIVND (reference sequence). This CDR3 is built from 13 residues. The V and J ends lost 4 bases and 9 bases, in that order; junction bases with no gene match: 5. Here the CDR3 reads CASSKTGEGEQFF. CDR3 in DNA: TGTGCCAGTAGTAAGACAGGGGAAGGTGAGCAGTTCTTC.

This chain uses TRBV2 with TRBJ2-2; tentatively, D is TRBD2 (6 bases). The CDR3 is 16 amino acids. Trimming left V 6 bases short and J 0 bases short, with 14 bases between. Germline lookup yields CDR1 SNHLY and CDR2 FYNNEI. The DNA of the CDR3 is TGTGCCAGCAGGTCCCCGGGACTTCCGAACACCGGGGAGCTGTTTTTT. Amino acid sequence: CASRSPGLPNTGELFF.

The chain is built from TRBV5-4 and TRBJ2-7; 11 positions agree with TRBD1. CDR1 and CDR2 (germline): SGHNT, YYREEE (reference sequence). The CDR3 has 14 amino acids. The V gene end was trimmed by 4 bases and the J gene end by 5 bases; junction bases not matched to a gene: 5. The CDR3 DNA follows: TGTGCCAGCAGCCCCGGACAGGGGGCCGACGAGCAGTACTTC. Translated: CASSPGQGADEQYF.

This chain joins TRBV10-3 and TRBJ1-4; maybe TRBD1 (6 bases). Trimming pared 9 bases from V and 12 bases from J, leaving 14 bases between. The CDR3 is 11 amino acids. The germline V gene encodes CDR1 ENHRY and CDR2 SYGVKD. In DNA, the CDR3 is TGTGCCATTTCTCAGGGGAGAGAACTGTTTTTT. As protein: CAISQGRELFF.

V is TRBV5-1 and J is TRBJ2-6; D is perhaps TRBD1 (6 bases). CDR1 is SGHRS and CDR2 is YFSETQ in the germline V gene. This CDR3 has 17 amino acids. Deletions cut 1 base from V and 0 bases from J, with 11 bases between. In nucleotides, the CDR3 is TGCGCCAGCAGCTTGACAGGGACCTACTCTGGGGCCAACGTCCTGACTTTC. Encoded protein: CASSLTGTYSGANVLTF.

The J gene is TRBJ2-1, the V gene TRBV18, with TRBD2 matching over 14 bases. The ends lost 3 bases at V and 9 bases at J; junction bases unmatched: 4. This CDR3 comprises 15 residues. In germline, CDR1 is KGHSH, CDR2 LQKENI. In nucleotides, the CDR3 is TGTGCCAGCTCACCCGGGACTAGCGGGGGAACTGAGCAGTTCTTC. As protein: CASSPGTSGGTEQFF. The full variable domain, rest sourced from reference TRBV18 and TRBJ2-1, is NAGVMQNPRHLVRRRGQEARLRCSPMKGHSHVYWYRQLPEEGLKFMVYLQKENIIDESGMPKERFSAEFPKEGPSILRIQQVVRGDSAAYFCASSPGTSGGTEQFFGPGTRLTVL.

This rearrangement joins TRBV29-1 to TRBJ2-5, with 7 bases matching TRBD1. The CDR3 spans 14 residues. V gave up 6 bases and J gave up 2 bases; unmatched junction bases: 9. Looked up from germline, CDR1 is SQVTM and CDR2 is ANQGSEA. This CDR3 reads CSVIIGTAQETQYF. The CDR3 DNA sequence: TGCAGCGTGATAATTGGGACAGCTCAAGAGACCCAGTACTTC.

This clone was detected ten times or more. No DNA is shown, since the ends of the CDR3 on it are uncertain; the CDR3 is the one TCRdb lists. The V and J genes are TRBV12-3 or TRBV12-4 and TRBJ1-2; TRBD1 was called by the table and not checked on the DNA. The CDR3 extends over 12 residues, inclusive of both ends. This chain's CDR3 is CASSFAQGAATF.

This clone was seen at least ten times. The chain employs TRBV2 and TRBJ2-1, with a tentative D call TRBD1 (5 bases). Trimming took 4 bases from V and 9 from J, leaving 13 bases between them. Germline CDR1 and CDR2: SNHLY and FYNNEI. This CDR3 has 13 amino acids. In DNA form, the CDR3 reads TGTGCCAGCAGTGTCAGGGAAAAGGGTGAGCAGTTCTTC. It codes for CASSVREKGEQFF.

The chain combines TRBV15 with TRBJ1-3, with D tentatively TRBD1 (5 bases). This CDR3 has 16 residues. The V end was cut by 5 bases, the J end by 0 bases, with 14 bases between. CDR1 LNHNV and CDR2 YYDKDF come from the germline V gene (reference sequence). Written as DNA, the CDR3 is TGTGCCACCAGCCGCGACAGCGCGCTCTCTGGAAACACCATATATTTT. Translated, it gives CATSRDSALSGNTIYF.

This chain uses TRBV28 with TRBJ1-1, with unresolved D. V lost 5 bases, J lost 5 bases, and 12 bases lay in between. This CDR3 spans 13 amino acids. Germline V gene data show CDR1 as MDHEN and CDR2 as SYDVKM. DNA of the CDR3: TGTGCCAGCAGTCCCCCGGAGGGAACTGAAGCTTTCTTT. Translated, it gives CASSPPEGTEAFF.

The V call is TRBV6-1, the J call TRBJ1-4; maybe TRBD1 (6 bases). Germline assignment: CDR1 MNHNS and CDR2 SASEGT. Trimming removed 0 bases at V and 8 bases at J, with 10 bases between. The CDR3 covers 14 residues. The CDR3 nucleotides read TGTGCCAGCAGTGAAGCGGGGGGGCACGAAAAACTGTTTTTT. This gives the protein CASSEAGGHEKLFF.

This rearrangement joins TRBV2 to TRBJ1-2, with TRBD1 as a possible D gene (5 bases). The CDR3 sequence is 13 residues long. The ends were cut back, 6 bases at V and 6 bases at J, with 14 bases in the middle. Germline lookup yields CDR1 SNHLY and CDR2 FYNNEI. In nucleotides, the CDR3 is TGTGCCAGCAGAGCCACAGGCGTGGATGGCTACACCTTC. Its translation is CASRATGVDGYTF. The full variable domain, rest sourced from reference TRBV2 and TRBJ1-2, is EPEVTQTPSHQVTQMGQEVILRCVPISNHLYFYWYRQILGQKVEFLVSFYNNEISEKSEIFDDQFSVERPDGSNFTLKIRSTKLEDSAMYFCASRATGVDGYTFGSGTRLTVV.

This clone was seen once. The chain combines TRBV5-8 with TRBJ2-3, with D perhaps TRBD1 (5 bases). Germline values: CDR1 SGHTS, CDR2 YDEGEE. V was pared by 0 bases and J by 4 bases, with 9 bases between. The CDR3 extends over 14 amino acids. CDR3 amino acids: CASSLGGRADTQYF. CDR3 nucleotide sequence: TGTGCCAGCAGCTTGGGGGGCCGCGCAGATACGCAGTATTTT.

The chain recombines TRBV9 with TRBJ2-1; a weak D match, TRBD2 (6 bases). V was shortened by 3 bases and J by 8 bases, with 12 bases between the two germline ends. The CDR3 is 13 residues long. Germline V gene lookup returns CDR1 SGDLS and CDR2 YYNGEE. The CDR3 protein is CASSEDYIDEQFF. CDR3 DNA: TGTGCCAGCAGCGAGGACTATATCGATGAGCAGTTCTTC.

The chain joins TRBV7-6 to TRBJ2-2; tentative D call: TRBD1 (6 bases). V gave up 3 bases and J gave up 0 bases, with 8 bases separating them. Germline V CDR1 and CDR2: SGHVS, FNYEAQ. The CDR3 has 15 residues. CDR3 nucleotides: TGTGCCAGCAGCTTGGGGGCCTCGAACACCGGGGAGCTGTTTTTT. Amino acid sequence: CASSLGASNTGELFF.

The chain couples TRBV7-2 to TRBJ2-7, with 12 nucleotides matching TRBD2. Germline trimming cut 4 bases from V and 2 bases from J; bases unmatched to any gene: 3. From germline, CDR1 is SGHTA and CDR2 FQGNSA. There are 15 residues in the CDR3. CDR3 in amino acids: CASSSRLAGAYEQYF. CDR3 DNA sequence: TGTGCCAGCAGCTCTCGACTAGCGGGGGCCTACGAGCAGTACTTC.

The chain has TRBV5-6 and TRBJ2-3; a weak D match, TRBD2 (6 bases). CDR3 size: 15 residues. V lost 6 bases and J lost 3, with 17 bases in between. The germline V gene has CDR1 SGHDT and CDR2 YYEEEE. The CDR3, as DNA: TGTGCCAGCACCCGGGGGATCTATGGGACAGATACGCAGTATTTT. It codes for CASTRGIYGTDTQYF.

This sequence joins TRBV28 and TRBJ2-7; D is unresolved. CDR1 and CDR2 from the germline V gene are MDHEN and SYDVKM. The CDR3 runs 13 residues. Trimming removed 7 bases from V and 2 bases from J, with 12 bases in between. The DNA of the CDR3 is TGTGCCAGCACCGTTGGGCAACCCTACGAGCAGTACTTC. Protein sequence: CASTVGQPYEQYF.

The chain has TRBV29-1 and TRBJ2-5, with 7 nucleotides matching TRBD2. Losses at the gene ends were 1 base for V and 2 bases for J; bases not matched to a gene: 7. This CDR3 comprises 15 residues. Germline CDR1 reads SQVTM; CDR2 reads ANQGSEA. The CDR3 DNA reads TGCAGCGTTGAAGGAGGGCGGGGGAATCAAGAGACCCAGTACTTC. Its protein is CSVEGGRGNQETQYF.